This T cell receptor (beta chain) was recovered during a study of chemoradiotherapy in HPV16-positive cancers. On the study more broadly: Candidate HPV-specific clones and shared TCR motifs came from a couple of HPV16-positive patients. Study conclusions and caveats: Non-HPV-specific T cells did not expand in tumors during treatment, whereas candidate HPV-specific clones and E7-related motifs did. For HPV16-positive patients, expanding HPV-responsive T cells associated with longer recurrence-free survival.

Of note for this clone: Its cognate antigen is unknown.

Clones were sequenced by immunoSEQ multiplex PCR, and TCRdb holds only the in-frame ones, with some missing. The top ten clones hold under 5.5% of a sample with about 32,000 clones, approximately 90% of them seen once. Samples were taken several times over chemoradiotherapy. The material sequenced was blood, taken from a patient who underwent chemoradiotherapy. This receptor was obtained from a human donor with HPV-associated anogenital cancer.

As DNA, the CDR3 is TGTGCCAGCAGCGTAGAGGGTCGCACTGAAGCTTTCTTT. It encodes CASSVEGRTEAFF. The chain links TRBV9 to TRBJ1-1; D is unresolved. Trimming cost V 0 bases and J 4 bases, with 7 bases left between them. CDR3 length: 13 residues. Germline V gives CDR1 SGDLS, CDR2 YYNGEE.